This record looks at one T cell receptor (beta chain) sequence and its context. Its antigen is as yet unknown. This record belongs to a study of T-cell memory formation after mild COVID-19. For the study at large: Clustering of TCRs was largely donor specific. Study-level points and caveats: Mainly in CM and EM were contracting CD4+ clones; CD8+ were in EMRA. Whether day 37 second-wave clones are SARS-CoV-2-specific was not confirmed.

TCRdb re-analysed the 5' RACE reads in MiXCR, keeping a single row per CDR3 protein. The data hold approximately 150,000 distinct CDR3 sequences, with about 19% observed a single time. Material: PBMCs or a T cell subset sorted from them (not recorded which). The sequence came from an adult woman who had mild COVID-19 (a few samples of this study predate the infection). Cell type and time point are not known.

CDR3 DNA: TGCAGCGTTGGTGGAGGTGGCAGGGGCTACGAGCAGTACTTC. This codes for CSVGGGGRGYEQYF. The chain carries TRBV29-1 and TRBJ2-7; TRBD1 might be the D (6 bases). The CDR3 runs 14 residues. V lost 4 bases to trimming and J lost 3 bases, with 16 bases between them. Germline loops: CDR1 SQVTM, CDR2 ANQGSEA.